One sample yielded the 7 T cell receptor beta chains listed below, sequenced in a study of Ad26.COV2.S vaccination and SARS-CoV-2 variants. Here immunoSEQ multiplex PCR was the method, and the copy in TCRdb shows in-frame clones only, minus some. The data contain some 410,000 clones, around 92% of them singletons. The treatment was: some 20 received Ad26.COV2.S at low or high dose, single or two shots; several received placebo; per-sample allocation not given. Each sample was drawn 63 days after the first injection (of vaccine or placebo). The starting material was peripheral blood, obtained in a trial of Ad26.COV2.S vaccine versus placebo. The source is a person aged 18 to 65 who received the Ad26.COV2.S COVID-19 vaccine or a placebo.

This clone is a singleton in its sample. The chain uses TRBV19 and TRBJ2-7; D remains ambiguous. Germline lookup yields CDR1 LNHDA and CDR2 SQIVND (reference sequence). This CDR3 has 13 residues. V lost 6 bases, J lost 2 bases, and 11 bases lay in between. The CDR3 sequence is CASSPGYPYEQYF. The CDR3 DNA follows: TGTGCCAGTAGCCCCGGGTACCCCTACGAGCAGTACTTC.

This clone occurred once. V is TRBV19 and J is TRBJ2-3; TRBD2 matches 12 bases. Germline-derived CDR1 and CDR2 are LNHDA and SQIVND (reference sequence). The V and J ends lost 10 bases and 6 bases, in that order; junction bases with no gene match: 5. The length of the CDR3 is 13 residues. The CDR3 loop is CATGLAGSDTQYF. The CDR3 DNA is TGTGCCACCGGACTAGCGGGGAGCGATACGCAGTATTTT.

V gene TRBV10-2 combines with J gene TRBJ1-1, with 8 bases lining up with TRBD1. The germline V gene has CDR1 WSHSY and CDR2 SAAADI. The CDR3 has 12 residues. The V segment lost 8 bases and the J segment 4 bases; nucleotides outside the gene matches: 3. This chain's CDR3 is CASGQGFTEAFF. The CDR3 nucleotides read TGCGCCAGCGGACAGGGTTTCACTGAAGCTTTCTTT.

V gene TRBV6-4 combines with J gene TRBJ2-3, with 8 positions matching TRBD2. Losses at the gene ends were 2 bases for V and 4 bases for J; bases not matched to a gene: 5. Germline V gene lookup returns CDR1 MRHNA and CDR2 SNTAGT. The CDR3 length is 15 residues. The CDR3 sequence is CASSDRGGPADTQYF. The CDR3 region has the DNA TGTGCCAGCAGTGACCGGGGGGGCCCGGCAGATACGCAGTATTTT.

The J gene is TRBJ1-2, the V gene TRBV9; no firm D call. Trimming shortened V by 0 bases and J by 4 bases, and 13 bases separated the two germline ends. The CDR3 is 15 amino acids. Germline assignment: CDR1 SGDLS and CDR2 YYNGEE. The CDR3 protein is CASSVVETALYGYTF. The CDR3 DNA reads TGTGCCAGCAGCGTAGTTGAGACGGCCCTCTATGGCTACACCTTC.

The chain couples TRBV4-1 to TRBJ2-7; D unresolved. CDR1 MGHRA and CDR2 YSYEKL come from the germline V gene. The CDR3 totals 13 residues. Between the trimmed V and J ends, which lost 4 bases and 3 bases, there was a span of 10 bases. In DNA form, the CDR3 reads TGCGCCAGCAGCCCTCTGGCCGACTACGAGCAGTACTTC. This gives the protein CASSPLADYEQYF.

The CDR3 DNA reads TGTGCCAGCAGCTTGGGGACACCCGTTTGGCGCGGCTACACCTTC. Protein sequence: CASSLGTPVWRGYTF. V gene TRBV5-5 combines with J gene TRBJ1-2, with D possibly being TRBD1 (5 bases). V lost 0 bases and J 8 bases, leaving 17 bases between the germline ends. There are 15 residues in the CDR3. Germline V CDR1 and CDR2: SGHKS, YYEKEE (reference sequence).